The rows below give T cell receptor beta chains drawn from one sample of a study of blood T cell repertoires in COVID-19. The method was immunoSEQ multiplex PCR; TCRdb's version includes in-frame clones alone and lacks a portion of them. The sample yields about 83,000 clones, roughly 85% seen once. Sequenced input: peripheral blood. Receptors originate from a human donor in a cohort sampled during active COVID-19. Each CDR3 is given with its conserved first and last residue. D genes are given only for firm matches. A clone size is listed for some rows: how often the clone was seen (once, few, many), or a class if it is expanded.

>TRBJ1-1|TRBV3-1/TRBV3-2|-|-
CASSQDRTVTEAFF
TGTGCCAGCAGCCAAGATAGGACAGTAACTGAAGCTTTCTTT
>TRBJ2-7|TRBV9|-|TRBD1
CASGSVPDRGLDEQYF
TGTGCCAGCGGGTCTGTCCCGGACAGGGGGCTGGACGAGCAGTACTTC
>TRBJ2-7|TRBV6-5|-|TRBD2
CASSPGTSGRWEQYF
TGTGCCAGCAGTCCGGGGACTAGCGGGAGGTGGGAGCAGTACTTC
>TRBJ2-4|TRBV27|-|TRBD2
CARYLIKGREGLAKNIQYF
TGTGCCAGGTATCTCATAAAAGGGCGGGAGGGACTAGCCAAAAACATTCAGTACTTC
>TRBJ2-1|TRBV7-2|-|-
CASSLQALLPYNEQFF
TGTGCCAGCAGCCTCCAAGCCCTTCTACCATACAATGAGCAGTTCTTC
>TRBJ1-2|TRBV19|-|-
CASSSFRTGDYGYTF
TGTGCCAGTAGTAGCTTCAGGACGGGAGACTATGGCTACACCTTC
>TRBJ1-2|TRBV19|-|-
CASTQGDGYTF
TGTGCCAGTACCCAAGGGGATGGCTACACCTTC
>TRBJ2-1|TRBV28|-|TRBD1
CASSPPPGQGYEQFF
TGTGCCAGCAGTCCCCCCCCGGGACAGGGGTATGAGCAGTTCTTC
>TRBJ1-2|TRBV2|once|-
CASSDQGTPGGYGYTF
TGTGCCAGCAGTGACCAAGGGACTCCAGGCGGCTATGGCTACACCTTC
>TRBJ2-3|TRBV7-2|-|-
CASSLDLAPDTQYF
TGTGCCAGCAGCTTAGATTTGGCCCCAGATACGCAGTATTTT
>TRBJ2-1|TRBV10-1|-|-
CASSESFLADDNEQFF
TGCGCCAGCAGTGAGTCATTTCTAGCCGATGACAATGAGCAGTTCTTC
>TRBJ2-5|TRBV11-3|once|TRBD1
CASSLVTSAGGQETQYF
TGTGCCAGCAGCTTAGTTACTTCGGCAGGGGGCCAAGAGACCCAGTACTTC
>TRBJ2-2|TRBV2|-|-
CASTGNSNTGELFF
TGTGCCAGCACAGGGAACTCGAACACCGGGGAGCTGTTTTTT
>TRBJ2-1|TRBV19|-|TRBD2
CASTPTRTSGRTSEQFF
TGTGCCAGTACCCCAACCCGGACTAGCGGGAGGACGAGTGAGCAGTTCTTC
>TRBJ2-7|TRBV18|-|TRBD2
CASSEQRESSYEQYF
TGTGCCAGCTCGGAACAGCGGGAGTCCTCCTACGAGCAGTACTTC
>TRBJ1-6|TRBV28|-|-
CASSLVGARNSPLHF
TGTGCCAGCAGTTTAGTGGGGGCAAGGAATTCACCCCTCCACTTT
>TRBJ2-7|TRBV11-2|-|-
CASSLSSYEQYF
TGTGCCAGCAGCTTGAGCTCCTACGAGCAGTACTTC
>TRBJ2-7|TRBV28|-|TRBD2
CASSLPREGPGEQYF
TGTGCCAGCAGTTTACCGCGGGAGGGCCCTGGGGAGCAGTACTTC
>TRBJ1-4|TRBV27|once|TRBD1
CASSIGTGGEWTNEKLFF
TGTGCCAGCAGCATCGGGACAGGAGGCGAGTGGACTAATGAAAAACTGTTTTTT
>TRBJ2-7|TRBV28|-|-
CASSNQEQYF
TGTGCCAGCAGCAACCAGGAGCAGTACTTC
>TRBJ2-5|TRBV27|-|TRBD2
CASSSGRESWETQYF
TGTGCCAGCAGCAGCGGGAGGGAGTCATGGGAGACCCAGTACTTC
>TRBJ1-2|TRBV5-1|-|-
CASSLGTDSFYGYTF
TGCGCCAGCAGCTTGGGGACAGATTCCTTCTATGGCTACACCTTC
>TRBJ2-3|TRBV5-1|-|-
CASSLALRGTDTQYF
TGCGCCAGCAGCTTGGCACTACGGGGCACAGATACGCAGTATTTT
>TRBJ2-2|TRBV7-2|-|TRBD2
CASSDRGTSGGTGELFF
TGTGCCAGCAGCGATAGAGGGACTAGCGGGGGGACCGGGGAGCTGTTTTTT
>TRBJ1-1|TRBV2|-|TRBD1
CASLDRAPEAFF
TGTGCCAGCCTCGACAGGGCCCCTGAAGCTTTCTTT
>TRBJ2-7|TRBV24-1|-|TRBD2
CATSDGASGKYEQYF
TGTGCCACCAGTGATGGGGCTAGCGGCAAATACGAGCAGTACTTC
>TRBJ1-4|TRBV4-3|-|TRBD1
CASSQLRGLKEKLFF
TGCGCCAGCAGCCAACTCAGGGGGCTGAAGGAAAAACTGTTTTTT
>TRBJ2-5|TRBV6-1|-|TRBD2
CASSEPRGVRETQYF
TGTGCCAGCAGTGAACCCCGGGGGGTTCGGGAGACCCAGTACTTC
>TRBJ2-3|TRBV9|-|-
CASSVGSPPTDTQYF
TGTGCCAGCAGCGTAGGTAGCCCGCCCACAGATACGCAGTATTTT
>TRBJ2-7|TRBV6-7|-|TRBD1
CASSQTGGYEQYF
TGTGCCAGCAGTCAGACAGGGGGCTACGAGCAGTACTTC
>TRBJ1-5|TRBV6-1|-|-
CASSEATYNQPQHF
TGTGCCAGCAGTGAAGCCACATACAATCAGCCCCAGCATTTT
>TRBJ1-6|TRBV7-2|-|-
CASSQSGGEAGLYNSPLHF
TGTGCCAGCAGCCAAAGCGGGGGGGAGGCGGGCTTGTATAATTCACCCCTCCACTTT
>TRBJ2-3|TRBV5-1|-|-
CASSLEGGTHDTQYF
TGCGCCAGCAGCTTGGAGGGGGGGACACACGATACGCAGTATTTT
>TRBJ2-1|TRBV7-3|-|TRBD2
CASSLTSGTAYNEQFF
TGTGCCAGCAGCTTGACTAGCGGGACCGCCTACAATGAGCAGTTCTTC
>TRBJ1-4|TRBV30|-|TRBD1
CAWSPGGGEKLFF
TGTGCCTGGAGTCCAGGGGGCGGTGAAAAACTGTTTTTT
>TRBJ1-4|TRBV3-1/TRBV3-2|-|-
CASSPQEGSEKLFF
TGTGCCAGCAGCCCCCAGGAGGGAAGTGAAAAACTGTTTTTT
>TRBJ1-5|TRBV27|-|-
CASSAQDSVQSPPQHF
TGTGCCAGCAGTGCCCAGGACAGTGTCCAATCTCCGCCCCAGCATTTT
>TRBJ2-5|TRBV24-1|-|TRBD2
CATSDPGLAGQETQYF
TGTGCCACCAGTGATCCGGGACTAGCGGGCCAAGAGACCCAGTACTTC
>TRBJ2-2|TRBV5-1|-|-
CASSLVRARGDGELFF
TGCGCCAGCAGCTTGGTCCGGGCACGGGGAGACGGGGAGCTGTTTTTT
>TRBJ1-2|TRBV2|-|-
CASSGGYGYTF
TGTGCCAGCAGTGGCGGCTATGGCTACACCTTC
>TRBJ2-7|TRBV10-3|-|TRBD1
CAISEFGTGLYEQYF
TGTGCCATCAGTGAGTTTGGGACAGGGTTATACGAGCAGTACTTC
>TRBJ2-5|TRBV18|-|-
CASSQDGAAHFQETQYF
TGTGCCAGCTCACAAGATGGGGCCGCTCATTTTCAAGAGACCCAGTACTTC
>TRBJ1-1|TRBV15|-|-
CATSRDRQPEAFF
TGTGCCACCAGCAGAGATCGACAGCCTGAAGCTTTCTTT
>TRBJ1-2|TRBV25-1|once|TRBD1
CASTGTVSGYTF
TGTGCCAGCACGGGGACAGTGAGTGGCTACACCTTC
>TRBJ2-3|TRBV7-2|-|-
CASSLVTATDTQYF
TGTGCCAGCAGCTTAGTGACTGCAACAGATACGCAGTATTTT
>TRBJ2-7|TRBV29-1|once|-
CSVESGEAYEQYF
TGCAGCGTTGAAAGCGGTGAAGCCTACGAGCAGTACTTC
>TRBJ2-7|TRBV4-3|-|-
CASSQDQGSPPYEQYF
TGCGCCAGCAGCCAAGATCAGGGTTCCCCCCCCTACGAGCAGTACTTC